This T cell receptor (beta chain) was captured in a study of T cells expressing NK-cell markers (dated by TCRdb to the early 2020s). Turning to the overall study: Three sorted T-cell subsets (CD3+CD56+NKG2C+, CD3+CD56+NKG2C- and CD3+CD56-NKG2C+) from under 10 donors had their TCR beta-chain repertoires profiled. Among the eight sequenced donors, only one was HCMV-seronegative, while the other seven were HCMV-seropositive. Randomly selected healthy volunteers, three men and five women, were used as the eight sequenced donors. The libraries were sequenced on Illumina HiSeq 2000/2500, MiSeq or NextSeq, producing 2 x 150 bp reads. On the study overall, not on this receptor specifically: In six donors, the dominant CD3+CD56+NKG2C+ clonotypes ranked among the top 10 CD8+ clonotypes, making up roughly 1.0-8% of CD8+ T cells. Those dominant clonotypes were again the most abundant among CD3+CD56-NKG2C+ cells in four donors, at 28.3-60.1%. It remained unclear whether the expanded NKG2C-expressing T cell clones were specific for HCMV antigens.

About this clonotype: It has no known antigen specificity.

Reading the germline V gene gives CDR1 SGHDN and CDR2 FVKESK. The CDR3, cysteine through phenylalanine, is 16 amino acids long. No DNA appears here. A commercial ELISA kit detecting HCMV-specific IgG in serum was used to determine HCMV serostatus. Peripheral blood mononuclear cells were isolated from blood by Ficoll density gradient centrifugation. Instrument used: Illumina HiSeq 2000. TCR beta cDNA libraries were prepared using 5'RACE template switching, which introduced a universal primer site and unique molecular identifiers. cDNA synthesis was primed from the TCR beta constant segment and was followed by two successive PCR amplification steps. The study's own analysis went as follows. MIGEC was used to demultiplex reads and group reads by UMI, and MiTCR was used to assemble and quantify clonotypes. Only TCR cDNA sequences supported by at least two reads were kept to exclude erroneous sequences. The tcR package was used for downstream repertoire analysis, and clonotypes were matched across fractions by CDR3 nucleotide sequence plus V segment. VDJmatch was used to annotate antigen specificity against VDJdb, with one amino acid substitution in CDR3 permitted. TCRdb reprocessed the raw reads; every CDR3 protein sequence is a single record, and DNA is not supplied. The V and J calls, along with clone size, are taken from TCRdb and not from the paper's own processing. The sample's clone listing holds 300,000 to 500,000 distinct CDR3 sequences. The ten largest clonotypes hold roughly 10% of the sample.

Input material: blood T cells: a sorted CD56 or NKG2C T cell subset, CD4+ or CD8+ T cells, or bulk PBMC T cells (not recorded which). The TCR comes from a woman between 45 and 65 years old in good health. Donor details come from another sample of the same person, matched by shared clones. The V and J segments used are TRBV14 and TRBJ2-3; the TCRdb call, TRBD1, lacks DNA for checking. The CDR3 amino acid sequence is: CASSRIQGLPTDTQYF.